Described below is a single T cell receptor (beta chain) sequence and its context. Its target is not known. The library protocol tagged individual cDNA molecules with unique molecular identifiers. Via MiXCR, TCRdb re-called the 5' RACE reads, giving one row per CDR3 protein. The sample has tens of thousands of distinct CDR3 sequences; approximately 13% are singletons. These data originate in a study of early T cells in non-severe SARS-CoV-2 infection. Study-level background: Sequencing was performed on bulk RNA from unsorted whole blood, leaving chains unpaired. Study-level findings and limits: The matching step, a VDJdb search, favored anti-spike CD8 responses and missed private and CD4 specificities.

The V end lost 3 bases, the J end lost 4 bases, and 12 bases lay between the germline ends. This CDR3 contains 14 residues. Per germline, CDR1 LGHNA and CDR2 YNFKEQ. The source was whole blood, collected at baseline. This TCR was recovered from an adult who was a healthcare worker with PCR-confirmed SARS-CoV-2 infection or an uninfected control (not recorded which). This sequence joins TRBV4-2 and TRBJ1-1, with no clear D. The CDR3 region is CASSQTQRRTEAFF. Written as DNA, the CDR3 is TGTGCCAGCAGCCAGACACAACGCCGCACTGAAGCTTTCTTT.